Following are 19 T cell receptor beta chains from one sample sequenced in a study of monozygotic twins with cystic fibrosis. The assay was immunoSEQ multiplex PCR, and TCRdb's table has in-frame clones only and misses some. The table lists around 29,000 clones, 70% to 90% of them singletons. Sequenced input: blood. These receptors all stem from a girl aged 2-10 years with cystic fibrosis.

This clone was found a few times. This chain links TRBV10-1 with TRBJ2-7; the D is unclear. CDR3 length: 14 amino acids. V was cut by 0 bases and J by 0 bases, with 6 bases left in between. Germline CDR1 WNHNN, CDR2 SYGVQD (reference sequence). In DNA, the CDR3 is TGCGCCAGCAGTGAGTCCGGGCTCTCCTACGAGCAGTACTTC. It codes for CASSESGLSYEQYF.

The V and J genes are TRBV4-1 and TRBJ2-7; no firm D call. Per the germline V gene, CDR1 is MGHRA and CDR2 is YSYEKL. V was cut by 5 bases and J by 3 bases, with 5 bases left in between. This CDR3 contains 11 residues. The CDR3 is CASSKGYEQYF. The CDR3 DNA sequence: TGCGCCAGCAGCAAGGGCTACGAGCAGTACTTC.

This chain uses TRBV5-6 with TRBJ2-1; D unresolved. In germline, CDR1 is SGHDT, CDR2 YYEEEE. The V end was cut by 0 bases, the J end by 4 bases, with 5 bases between. CDR3 length: 13 amino acids. This chain's CDR3 is CASSLGGYNEQFF. DNA of the CDR3: TGTGCCAGCAGCTTGGGCGGATACAATGAGCAGTTCTTC.

The rearrangement uses TRBV5-1 and TRBJ1-1; possibly TRBD1 for D (5 bases). V lost 4 bases to trimming and J lost 0 bases, with 10 bases between them. CDR3 length equals 14 residues. From germline, CDR1 is SGHRS and CDR2 YFSETQ. The CDR3 sequence is CASSMGLLNTEAFF. CDR3 coding DNA: TGCGCCAGCAGCATGGGACTGCTGAACACTGAAGCTTTCTTT.

V usage is TRBV18 and J usage is TRBJ2-3, with 7 bases fitting TRBD2. This CDR3 is 15 amino acids long. Germline assignment: CDR1 KGHSH and CDR2 LQKENI. With 10 bases clipped from V and 2 bases from J, the junction kept 12 bases outside the gene matches. The CDR3 DNA follows: TGTGCCACGGCCCCCACTAGCGTTGACACAGATACGCAGTATTTT. Encoded protein: CATAPTSVDTDTQYF.

The V call is TRBV6-5, the J call TRBJ1-3; D is ambiguous. The CDR3 is 15 amino acids. V was pared by 0 bases and J by 0 bases, with 6 bases between. Germline assignment: CDR1 MNHEY and CDR2 SVGAGI. CDR3 region: CASSYSANSGNTIYF. The CDR3 DNA follows: TGTGCCAGCAGTTACTCCGCAAACTCTGGAAACACCATATATTTT.

This clone came up a few times. This CDR3 reads CASSSSYLNTEAFF. For the CDR3, the DNA is TGTGCCAGCAGTTCTAGTTACCTGAACACTGAAGCTTTCTTT. V and J are TRBV27 and TRBJ1-1; D is unclear. Trimming cost V 4 bases and J 0 bases, with 9 bases left between them. The CDR3 loop spans 14 amino acids. Germline V lookup: CDR1 MNHEY, CDR2 SMNVEV (reference sequence).

This chain uses TRBV28 with TRBJ1-6; 7 bases align to TRBD1. CDR3 length: 15 amino acids. V was clipped by 5 bases and J by 6 bases; unmatched bases: 7. In germline, CDR1 is MDHEN, CDR2 SYDVKM. The CDR3 loop reads CASSPRQGPNSPLHF. The CDR3, as DNA: TGTGCCAGCAGTCCGCGACAGGGACCTAATTCACCCCTCCACTTT.

The chain employs TRBV2 and TRBJ2-7; TRBD1 matches at 7 bases. The CDR3 spans 15 residues. Trimming removed 1 base from V and 4 bases from J; junction bases left unmatched: 7. Germline V CDR1 and CDR2: SNHLY, FYNNEI. CDR3 coding DNA: TGTGCCAGCAGTGAAGATTTAGGGGGCGGGTACGAGCAGTACTTC. It translates to CASSEDLGGGYEQYF. Full variable domain (missing parts from reference TRBV2 and TRBJ2-7): EPEVTQTPSHQVTQMGQEVILRCVPISNHLYFYWYRQILGQKVEFLVSFYNNEISEKSEIFDDQFSVERPDGSNFTLKIRSTKLEDSAMYFCASSEDLGGGYEQYFGPGTRLTVT.

The chain recombines TRBV30 with TRBJ1-3; 9 nucleotides line up with TRBD1. The CDR3 loop spans 18 amino acids. Germline V lookup: CDR1 GTSNPN, CDR2 SVGIG (reference sequence). V shed 4 bases, J shed 0 bases, and the junction held 13 bases outside the gene matches. For the CDR3, the DNA is TGTGCCTGGAACCGGGACAGGGTTTCCTTGAGCTCTGGAAACACCATATATTTT. Translated, it gives CAWNRDRVSLSSGNTIYF. The full variable domain, in which reference TRBV30 and TRBJ1-3 provide the parts outside the CDR3, is SQTIHQWPATLVQPVGSPLSLECTVEGTSNPNLYWYRQAAGRGLQLLFYSVGIGQISSEVPQNLSASRPQDRQFILSSKKLLLSDSGFYLCAWNRDRVSLSSGNTIYFGEGSWLTVV.

The chain combines TRBV9 with TRBJ2-5; no clear D. Germline assignment: CDR1 SGDLS and CDR2 YYNGEE. Trimming took 5 bases from V and 1 from J, leaving 9 bases between them. This CDR3 is built from 13 residues. CDR3 nucleotide sequence: TGTGCCAGCAGTGACCTCCTCCAAGAGACCCAGTACTTC. It codes for CASSDLLQETQYF.

This clone has just one count. This rearrangement joins TRBV19 to TRBJ2-7; 7 positions match TRBD2. Losses at the gene ends were 6 bases for V and 9 bases for J; bases not matched to a gene: 11. From germline, CDR1 is LNHDA and CDR2 SQIVND (reference sequence). The CDR3 is 13 amino acids. The CDR3 loop reads CASSPLAGDAQYF. CDR3 in DNA: TGTGCCAGTAGCCCCCTCGCGGGAGATGCGCAGTACTTC.

This chain uses TRBV6-1 with TRBJ1-5, with 7 nucleotides matching TRBD1. CDR1 is MNHNS, CDR2 SASEGT, per germline. The J segment lost 0 bases and the V segment lost 3 bases, leaving 11 bases of the junction unmatched. The CDR3 is made up of 18 amino acids. CDR3 nucleotides: TGTGCCAGCAGTGACAAGAACTCGACAGGGTATAGCAATCAGCCCCAGCATTTT. It encodes CASSDKNSTGYSNQPQHF.

The gene calls are TRBV19 and TRBJ1-2; 11 bases line up with TRBD1. V lost 10 bases and J lost 4; bases outside the gene matches: 5. The CDR3 has 13 amino acids. The germline gives CDR1 LNHDA, CDR2 SQIVND (reference sequence). The chain's CDR3 is CATAGQGGYGYTF. CDR3 DNA sequence: TGTGCCACCGCGGGACAGGGGGGCTATGGCTACACCTTC.

The chain couples TRBV30 to TRBJ2-7, with TRBD1 identical over 10 bases. Trimming took 8 bases from V and 7 from J; bases not matched to a gene: 8. The germline CDR1 and CDR2 sequences are GTSNPN and SVGIG (reference sequence). This CDR3 contains 12 residues. Here the CDR3 reads CAARQGAREQYF. The CDR3 DNA follows: TGTGCCGCCCGACAGGGGGCAAGGGAGCAGTACTTC.

V usage is TRBV27 and J usage is TRBJ1-1; perhaps TRBD1 as D (6 bases). Germline assignment: CDR1 MNHEY and CDR2 SMNVEV (reference sequence). Trimming took 0 bases from V and 6 from J, leaving 41 bases between them. This CDR3 has 24 amino acids. The CDR3 loop reads CASSLSLGIWDRQGTYYPGPEAFF. DNA for the CDR3: TGTGCCAGCAGTTTATCCTTAGGTATTTGGGACCGCCAGGGGACCTATTACCCAGGCCCTGAAGCTTTCTTT.

V is TRBV27 and J is TRBJ2-7, with D perhaps being TRBD1 or TRBD2 (5 bases each). The germline gives CDR1 MNHEY, CDR2 SMNVEV (reference sequence). The CDR3 spans 13 residues. The ends were cut back, 6 bases at V and 2 bases at J, with 11 bases in the middle. CDR3 amino acids: CASRGRDAYEQYF. CDR3 nucleotides: TGTGCCAGCAGAGGACGGGACGCCTACGAGCAGTACTTC.

The chain has TRBV5-5 and TRBJ2-5; 9 bases are shared with TRBD1. This CDR3 has 17 residues. CDR1 and CDR2 from the germline V gene are SGHKS and YYEKEE (reference sequence). V was clipped by 5 bases and J by 7 bases; unmatched bases: 18. CDR3 sequence reads: CASSSGQGFEVDRTQYF. The CDR3 coding sequence is TGTGCCAGCAGTTCGGGACAGGGCTTTGAGGTTGATAGGACCCAGTACTTC.

The V gene is TRBV6-5, the J gene TRBJ1-5, with no clear D. Germline V lookup: CDR1 MNHEY, CDR2 SVGAGI. The germline V and J ends were trimmed by 6 bases and 3 bases, with 9 bases remaining between them. The CDR3 is 13 amino acids. This CDR3 is CASSRHNNQPQHF. The CDR3 DNA follows: TGTGCCAGCAGCCGACACAACAATCAGCCCCAGCATTTT.